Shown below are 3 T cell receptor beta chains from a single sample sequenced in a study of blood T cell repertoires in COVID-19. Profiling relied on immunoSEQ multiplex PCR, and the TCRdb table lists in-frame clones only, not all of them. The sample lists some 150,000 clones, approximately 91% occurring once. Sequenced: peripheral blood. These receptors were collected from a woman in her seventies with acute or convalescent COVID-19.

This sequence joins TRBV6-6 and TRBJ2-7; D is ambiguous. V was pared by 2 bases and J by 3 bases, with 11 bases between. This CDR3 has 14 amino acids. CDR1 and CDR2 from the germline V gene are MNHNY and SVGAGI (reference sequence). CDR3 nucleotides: TGTGCCAGCAGTTACCACTTGGAGAGCTACGAGCAGTACGTC. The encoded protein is CASSYHLESYEQYV.

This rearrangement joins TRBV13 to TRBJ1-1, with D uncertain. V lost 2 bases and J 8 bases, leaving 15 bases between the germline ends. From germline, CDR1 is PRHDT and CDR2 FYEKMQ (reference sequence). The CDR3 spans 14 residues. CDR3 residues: CASSLKWEGREAFF. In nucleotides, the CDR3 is TGTGCCAGCAGCTTAAAATGGGAAGGGAGGGAAGCTTTCTTT.

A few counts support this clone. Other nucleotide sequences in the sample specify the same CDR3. The CDR3 region is CASTPRGAGNTIYF. The CDR3 nucleotides are TGTGCCAGCACACCGCGGGGAGCTGGAAACACCATATATTTT. J is TRBJ1-3 and V is TRBV28; D is uncertain. The CDR3 totals 14 residues. V was shortened by 7 bases and J by 2 bases, with 12 bases between the two germline ends. Germline V lookup: CDR1 MDHEN, CDR2 SYDVKM.